Listed here is a single T cell receptor beta chain. This sample is part of a study of T cells expressing NK-cell markers. As for the study in general: Cells sorted as CD3+CD56+NKG2C+, CD3+CD56+NKG2C- and CD3+CD56-NKG2C+ T cells supplied the TCR beta repertoires.

CDR1 is MNHEY and CDR2 is SVGAGI in the germline V gene. The CDR3 contains 16 residues. TCRdb reprocessed the 5' RACE reads; each CDR3 protein has one entry and no DNA is given. The sample has approximately 420,000 distinct CDR3 sequences. The source material was blood T cells: a sorted CD56 or NKG2C T cell subset, CD4+ or CD8+ T cells, or bulk PBMC T cells (not recorded which). The sequence was obtained from a woman aged 45-65 years in good health. The chain links TRBV6-5 to TRBJ1-6; no DNA is available, so the TRBD1 call from TCRdb remains unchecked. CDR3 loop: CASKTQGIGHNSPLHF.